This TCR beta chain was retrieved from a study of radiation and T cells in renal cell carcinoma. Study details: Nephrectomy followed 15 Gy stereotactic body radiation by 4 weeks.

The time point is: baseline pretreatment blood. Treatment given: 15 Gy SBRT to primary tumor, nephrectomy 4 weeks later. The patient's renal cell carcinoma had clear cell pathology. Generated by immunoSEQ multiplex PCR, the TCRdb table keeps only in-frame clones and is missing some. Of 150,000 or so clones in the sample, approximately 82% were seen once. This clonotype was obtained from a woman in her forties or fifties with renal cell carcinoma. The specimen comprised blood, sampled from a patient whose treatment included radiotherapy and nephrectomy.

The CDR3 here is CSRTGENQETQYF. CDR3 DNA: TGCAGCCGAACGGGGGAAAACCAAGAGACCCAGTACTTC. This chain connects TRBV29-1 to TRBJ2-5; tentatively, D is TRBD2 (6 bases). Trimming shortened V by 8 bases and J by 0 bases, and 13 bases separated the two germline ends. The CDR3 is 13 residues long. Germline V gene lookup returns CDR1 SQVTM and CDR2 ANQGSEA.